Each of the 14 T cell receptor beta chains below was sequenced from the same sample in a study of CD8 T cells in ankylosing spondylitis. TCRdb itself ran the 5' RACE reads through MiXCR, one entry per CDR3 protein. Of 150,000 to 200,000 distinct CDR3 sequences in the sample, under 15% were seen once. The specimen was blood, either unsorted or a sorted T cell fraction (not recorded which). The receptor set was obtained from a female donor with ankylosing spondylitis or in good health (not recorded which).

This clonotype showed up many times. This sequence joins TRBV6-5 and TRBJ2-3, with D tentatively TRBD1 (5 bases). Trimming left V 2 bases short and J 4 bases short, with 13 bases between. From germline, CDR1 is MNHEY and CDR2 SVGAGI. This CDR3 has 15 residues. The CDR3 region is CASSYRGWGADTQYF. The CDR3 bases are TGTGCCAGCAGTTACCGTGGGTGGGGCGCAGATACGCAGTATTTT.

This clonotype came up many times. CDR3 amino acids: CSVFRVGTEAFF. The CDR3 DNA reads as TGCAGTGTGTTCAGGGTAGGCACTGAAGCTTTCTTT. The rearrangement joins TRBV20-1 to TRBJ1-1, with a weak D call TRBD1 (5 bases). The CDR3 consists of 12 residues. Trimming shortened V by 7 bases and J by 4 bases, and 13 bases separated the two germline ends. Germline V gives CDR1 DFQATT, CDR2 SNEGSKA (reference sequence).

This chain uses TRBV5-1 with TRBJ2-6, with 10 bases fitting TRBD1. CDR1 and CDR2 from the germline V gene are SGHRS and YFSETQ. The CDR3 has 18 amino acids. V trimming: 2 bases; J trimming: 0 bases; junction bases outside the gene matches: 5. The CDR3 DNA reads TGCGCCAGCAGCTTCAGGACAGGGGGTAACTCTGGGGCCAACGTCCTGACTTTC. Its protein product is CASSFRTGGNSGANVLTF. Looking up the rest from reference TRBV5-1 and TRBJ2-6 gives the full variable domain: KAGVTQTPRYLIKTRGQQVTLSCSPISGHRSVSWYQQTPGQGLQFLFEYFSETQRNKGNFPGRFSGRQFSNSRSEMNVSTLELGDSALYLCASSFRTGGNSGANVLTFGAGSRLTVL.

Ten or more counts support this clonotype. The J gene is TRBJ2-2, the V gene TRBV20-1, with 11 bases lining up with TRBD2. Trimming took 5 bases from V and 3 from J; bases not matched to a gene: 14. There are 18 residues in the CDR3. Looked up from germline, CDR1 is DFQATT and CDR2 is SNEGSKA (reference sequence). The DNA of the CDR3 is TGCAGTGCTCGAATACTAGCGGGAGAGGTAGTGGACACCGGGGAGCTGTTTTTT. Its translation: CSARILAGEVVDTGELFF.

This clonotype was observed many times. V usage is TRBV12-3 or TRBV12-4 and J usage is TRBJ2-5; 7 bases agree with TRBD1. Losses at the gene ends were 7 bases for V and 2 bases for J; bases not matched to a gene: 7. This CDR3 contains 14 residues. CDR3: CASKEGQQQETQYF. The CDR3 DNA is TGTGCCAGCAAAGAGGGACAGCAACAAGAGACCCAGTACTTC.

In its sample, this clonotype was seen a few times. The chain links TRBV20-1 to TRBJ1-4, with 7 bases matching TRBD1. J gave up 10 bases and V 2 bases, and 13 bases lay outside the gene matches. Germline CDR1 and CDR2: DFQATT and SNEGSKA (reference sequence). This CDR3 comprises 15 residues. The CDR3 DNA follows: TGCAGTGCTAGATCCCTAAGACAGGGACCGCGAAAACTGTTTTTT. This sequence encodes CSARSLRQGPRKLFF.

Only a few counts were recorded for this clonotype. This chain connects TRBV2 to TRBJ2-7; 8 bases agree with TRBD1. Trimming at V came to 4 bases and at J to 3 bases, leaving 5 bases not matched to a gene. The CDR3 has 14 residues. Germline V lookup: CDR1 SNHLY, CDR2 FYNNEI. The CDR3 reads CASSASGGFYEQYF. The CDR3, as DNA: TGTGCCAGCAGTGCTTCAGGGGGCTTCTACGAGCAGTACTTC.

Many counts were recorded for this clonotype. The J gene is TRBJ2-1, the V gene TRBV6-1; no definite D call. V shed 0 bases and J shed 6 bases, with 6 bases lying between them. The CDR3 extends over 13 amino acids. The germline V gene has CDR1 MNHNS and CDR2 SASEGT. As DNA, the CDR3 is TGTGCCAGCAGTGAAGCGGTTGGCAATGAGCAGTTCTTC. As protein: CASSEAVGNEQFF.

This clonotype showed up many times. This chain joins TRBV29-1 and TRBJ2-1; perhaps TRBD2 as D (5 bases). V shed 0 bases and J shed 7 bases, with 16 bases lying between them. Germline CDR1 and CDR2: SQVTM and ANQGSEA. The CDR3 sequence is 15 residues long. The CDR3 coding sequence is TGCAGCGTTGAAGATGGGCGAGGGAGCTCGAATGAGCAGTTCTTC. Its protein is CSVEDGRGSSNEQFF.

This clonotype was counted ten times or more. The chain couples TRBV6-4 to TRBJ1-2; D is possibly TRBD1 (6 bases). Germline CDR1 MRHNA, CDR2 SNTAGT. The CDR3 covers 15 residues. V dropped 3 bases and J dropped 6 bases, with 17 bases sitting between them. The CDR3 DNA follows: TGTGCCAGCAGTGAGTCATCTGGGGGGGCTCATGGCTACACCTTC. It is translated as CASSESSGGAHGYTF.

There are many counts of this clonotype. The V call is TRBV5-1, the J call TRBJ2-5; D is perhaps TRBD1 or TRBD2 (5 bases each). Trimming stripped 4 bases from V and 2 bases from J, with 12 bases between. The CDR3 is made up of 14 amino acids. Germline V gene sequence: CDR1 SGHRS, CDR2 YFSETQ. The CDR3 coding sequence is TGCGCCAGCAGCCTGGGGGACGGTCAAGAGACCCAGTACTTC. This translates into CASSLGDGQETQYF.

This clonotype was found a few times. The chain employs TRBV5-5 and TRBJ2-7, with 8 bases fitting TRBD1. The V and J ends lost 4 bases and 3 bases, in that order; junction bases with no gene match: 9. The CDR3 consists of 15 residues. From germline, CDR1 is SGHKS and CDR2 YYEKEE (reference sequence). CDR3 nucleotide sequence: TGTGCCAGCAGCACCTTGACAGGGGCGGTCTACGAGCAGTACTTC. Translation: CASSTLTGAVYEQYF.

The sample holds a few counts of this clonotype. The chain couples TRBV27 to TRBJ1-1; TRBD1 matches 10 bases. CDR1 is MNHEY, CDR2 SMNVEV, per germline (reference sequence). The CDR3 loop spans 14 amino acids. CDR3 residues: CAVKTGTGDVEAFF. Here the CDR3 DNA reads TGTGCAGTTAAGACCGGGACAGGGGATGTTGAAGCTTTCTTT.

Turning to this clonotype: Germline and junction disagree at one end, which may indicate a read error. This rearrangement joins TRBV7-3 to TRBJ2-2, with 7 bases lining up with TRBD2. Germline V gene sequence: CDR1 SGHTA, CDR2 FQGTGA. The CDR3 runs 17 residues. The CDR3 nucleotides are TGTGCCAGCAGCTTAGGGTCTAGCGGTCGTGGCACCGGGGAGCCGTTTTTT. This encodes CASSLGSSGRGTGEPFF. Filled out from reference TRBV7-3 and TRBJ2-2, the complete variable domain reads GAGVSQTPSNKVTEKGKYVELRCDPISGHTALYWYRQSLGQGPEFLIYFQGTGAADDSGLPNDRFFAVRPEGSVSTLKIQRTERGDSAVYLCASSLGSSGRGTGEPFFGEGSRLTVL.